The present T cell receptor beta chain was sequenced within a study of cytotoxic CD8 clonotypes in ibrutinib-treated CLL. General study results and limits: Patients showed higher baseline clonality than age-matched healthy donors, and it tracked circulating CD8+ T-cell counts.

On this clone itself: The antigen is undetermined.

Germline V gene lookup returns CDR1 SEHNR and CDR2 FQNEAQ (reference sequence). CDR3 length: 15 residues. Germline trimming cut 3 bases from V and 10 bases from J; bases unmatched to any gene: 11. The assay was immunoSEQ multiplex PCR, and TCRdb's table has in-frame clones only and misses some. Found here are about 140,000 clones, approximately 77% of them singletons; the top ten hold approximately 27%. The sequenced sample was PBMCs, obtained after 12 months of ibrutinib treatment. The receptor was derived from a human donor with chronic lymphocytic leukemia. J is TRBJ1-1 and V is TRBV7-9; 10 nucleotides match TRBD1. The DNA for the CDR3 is TGTGCCAGCAGCTTTACGGGGACAGGGGACCCAACAGCTTTCTTT. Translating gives CASSFTGTGDPTAFF.